The 2 T cell receptor beta chains listed next were all sequenced from one sample in a study of blood T cells in healthy people across ages. The second PCR ran about 6 to 11 cycles with a sample-barcoded 5' primer and J-beta primers. TCRdb used MiXCR to reprocess the 5' RACE reads, holding one entry per CDR3 protein. The table lists about 780,000 distinct CDR3 sequences, 46% of them singletons. Sequencing was carried out using blood. The origin of the receptors is a man aged 80 or over in good health.

The J gene is TRBJ2-2, the V gene TRBV5-1, with unresolved D. The CDR3 spans 15 residues. V gave up 0 bases and J gave up 0 bases, with 6 bases separating them. Germline CDR1 is SGHRS and CDR2 is YFSETQ. For the CDR3, the DNA is TGCGCCAGCAGCTTGGATGCGCCGAACACCGGGGAGCTGTTTTTT. Its protein is CASSLDAPNTGELFF. Complete variable domain (other parts from reference TRBV5-1 and TRBJ2-2): KAGVTQTPRYLIKTRGQQVTLSCSPISGHRSVSWYQQTPGQGLQFLFEYFSETQRNKGNFPGRFSGRQFSNSRSEMNVSTLELGDSALYLCASSLDAPNTGELFFGEGSRLTVL.

The rearrangement joins TRBV12-3 or TRBV12-4 to TRBJ2-3, with a weak D call TRBD1 (6 bases). The CDR3 is 16 residues long. V was pared by 6 bases and J by 0 bases, with 16 bases between. DNA of the CDR3: TGTGCCAGCAGCCTCGGACAGACGCCTAGCACAGATACGCAGTATTTT. It specifies CASSLGQTPSTDTQYF.